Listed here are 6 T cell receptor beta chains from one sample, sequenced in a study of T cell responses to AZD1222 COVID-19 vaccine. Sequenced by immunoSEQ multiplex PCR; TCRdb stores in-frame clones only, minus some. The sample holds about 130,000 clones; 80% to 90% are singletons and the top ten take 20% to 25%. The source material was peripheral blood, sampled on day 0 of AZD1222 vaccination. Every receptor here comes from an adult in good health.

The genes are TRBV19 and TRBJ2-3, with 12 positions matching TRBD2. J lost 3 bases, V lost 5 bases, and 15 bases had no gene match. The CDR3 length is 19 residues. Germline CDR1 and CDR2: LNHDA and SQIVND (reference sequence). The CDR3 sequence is CASSAPNRIGLAGTDTQYF. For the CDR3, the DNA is TGTGCCAGTAGTGCCCCTAACAGGATCGGACTAGCGGGAACAGATACGCAGTATTTT.

CDR3 nucleotides: TGTGCCAGCAGTGAAGGAACAGGGAGGATAGCTTTCTTT. Protein: CASSEGTGRIAFF. V gene TRBV2 combines with J gene TRBJ1-1, with D perhaps matching TRBD1 (6 bases). The V end was cut by 1 base, the J end by 10 bases, with 13 bases between. The CDR3 is 13 residues long. Per the germline V gene, CDR1 is SNHLY and CDR2 is FYNNEI. Combining the CDR3 with reference TRBV2 and TRBJ1-1 gives the whole variable domain EPEVTQTPSHQVTQMGQEVILRCVPISNHLYFYWYRQILGQKVEFLVSFYNNEISEKSEIFDDQFSVERPDGSNFTLKIRSTKLEDSAMYFCASSEGTGRIAFFGQGTRLTVV.

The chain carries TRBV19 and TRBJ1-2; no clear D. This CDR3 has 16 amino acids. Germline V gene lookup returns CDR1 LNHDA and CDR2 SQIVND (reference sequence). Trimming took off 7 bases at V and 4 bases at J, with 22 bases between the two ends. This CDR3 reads CASTNPTSLVVYGYTF. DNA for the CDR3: TGTGCCAGTACCAACCCCACAAGCCTGGTTGTCTATGGCTACACCTTC.

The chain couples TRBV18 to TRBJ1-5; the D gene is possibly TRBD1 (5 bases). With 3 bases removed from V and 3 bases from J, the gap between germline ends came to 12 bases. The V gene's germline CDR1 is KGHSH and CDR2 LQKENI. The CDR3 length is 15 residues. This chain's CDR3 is CASSPPGGTNQPQHF. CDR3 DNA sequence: TGTGCCAGCTCACCCCCGGGTGGGACCAATCAGCCCCAGCATTTT.

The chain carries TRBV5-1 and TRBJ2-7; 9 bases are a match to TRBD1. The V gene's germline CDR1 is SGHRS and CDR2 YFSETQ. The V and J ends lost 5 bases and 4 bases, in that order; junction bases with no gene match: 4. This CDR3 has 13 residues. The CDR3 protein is CASRQGAGYEQYF. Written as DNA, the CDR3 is TGCGCCAGCAGACAGGGGGCCGGGTACGAGCAGTACTTC. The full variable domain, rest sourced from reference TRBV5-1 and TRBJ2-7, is KAGVTQTPRYLIKTRGQQVTLSCSPISGHRSVSWYQQTPGQGLQFLFEYFSETQRNKGNFPGRFSGRQFSNSRSEMNVSTLELGDSALYLCASRQGAGYEQYFGPGTRLTVT.

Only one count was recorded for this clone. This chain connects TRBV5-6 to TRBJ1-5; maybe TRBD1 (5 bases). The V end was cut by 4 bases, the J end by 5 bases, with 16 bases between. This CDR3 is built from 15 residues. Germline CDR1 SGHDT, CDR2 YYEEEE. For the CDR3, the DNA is TGTGCCAGCAGCCAGGGAAGGTTAGGGGATCAGCCCCAGCATTTT. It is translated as CASSQGRLGDQPQHF.